Sequencing of this TCR beta chain was carried out in a study of vaccination effects on CD4 cells after COVID-19. About the study: Participants each got two BNT162b2 or mRNA-1273 vaccine doses.

A remark on this clone: Its cognate antigen is unknown.

Produced via immunoSEQ multiplex PCR; TCRdb's table is partial and in-frame only. The table lists around 71,000 clones, approximately 70% of them singletons, with about 4% in the top ten. After removal of 7 bases from V and 4 bases from J, the junction contained 8 bases not matched to a gene. Germline V lookup: CDR1 MDHEN, CDR2 SYDVKM. CDR3 length: 14 amino acids. With the ViraFEST assay, the study expanded antigen-specific CD4+ T cells using viral peptide pools, then sequenced them. Following a 10-day culture, CD4+ T cells were purified. Nucleocapsid antibody tests were negative, and the vaccine recipients had no prior SARS-CoV-2 infection.

J is TRBJ2-5 and V is TRBV28; TRBD2 matches at 8 bases. Sample: CD4+ T cells from PBMCs cultured with HCoV-OC43 spike peptides, taken before COVID-19 vaccination. Subset defined: HCoV-OC43 spike overlapping peptide pool stimulation. This TCR came from a human donor who received a COVID-19 vaccine. The CDR3 is CASTVSGAGETQYF. The DNA of the CDR3 is TGTGCCAGCACCGTTAGCGGGGCGGGAGAGACCCAGTACTTC.